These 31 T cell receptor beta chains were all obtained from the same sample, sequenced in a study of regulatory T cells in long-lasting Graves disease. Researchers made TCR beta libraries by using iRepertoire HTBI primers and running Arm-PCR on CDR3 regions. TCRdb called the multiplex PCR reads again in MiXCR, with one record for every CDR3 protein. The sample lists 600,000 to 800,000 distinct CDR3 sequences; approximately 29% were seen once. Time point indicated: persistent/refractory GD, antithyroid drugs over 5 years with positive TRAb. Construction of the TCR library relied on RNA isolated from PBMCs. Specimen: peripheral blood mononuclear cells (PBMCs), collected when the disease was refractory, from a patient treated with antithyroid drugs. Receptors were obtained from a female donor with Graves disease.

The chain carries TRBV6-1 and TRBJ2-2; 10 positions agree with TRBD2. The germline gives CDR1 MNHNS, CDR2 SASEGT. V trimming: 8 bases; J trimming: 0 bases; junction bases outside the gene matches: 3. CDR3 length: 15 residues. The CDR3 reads CASGSGRANTGELFF. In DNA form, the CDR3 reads TGTGCCAGCGGAAGCGGGAGGGCGAACACCGGGGAGCTGTTTTTT.

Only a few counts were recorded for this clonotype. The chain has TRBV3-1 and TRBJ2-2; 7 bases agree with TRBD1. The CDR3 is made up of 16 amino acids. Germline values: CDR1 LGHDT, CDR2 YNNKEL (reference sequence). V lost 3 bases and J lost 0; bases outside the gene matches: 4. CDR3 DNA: TGTGCCAGCAGCCAGCCTGGACAGGCGAACACCGGGGAGCTGTTTTTT. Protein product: CASSQPGQANTGELFF.

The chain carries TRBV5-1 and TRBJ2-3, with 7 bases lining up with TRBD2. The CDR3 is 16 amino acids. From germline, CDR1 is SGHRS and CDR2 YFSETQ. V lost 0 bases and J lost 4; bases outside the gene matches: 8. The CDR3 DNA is TGCGCCAGCAGCTTGGCCGGTGGGGAGGGCGCAGATACGCAGTATTTT. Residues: CASSLAGGEGADTQYF. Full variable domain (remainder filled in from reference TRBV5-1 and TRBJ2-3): KAGVTQTPRYLIKTRGQQVTLSCSPISGHRSVSWYQQTPGQGLQFLFEYFSETQRNKGNFPGRFSGRQFSNSRSEMNVSTLELGDSALYLCASSLAGGEGADTQYFGPGTRLTVL.

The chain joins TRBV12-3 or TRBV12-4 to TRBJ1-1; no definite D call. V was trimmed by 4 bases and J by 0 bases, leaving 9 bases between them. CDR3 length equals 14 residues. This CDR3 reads CASSWAEMNTEAFF. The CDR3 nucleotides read TGTGCCAGCAGTTGGGCGGAAATGAACACTGAAGCTTTCTTT.

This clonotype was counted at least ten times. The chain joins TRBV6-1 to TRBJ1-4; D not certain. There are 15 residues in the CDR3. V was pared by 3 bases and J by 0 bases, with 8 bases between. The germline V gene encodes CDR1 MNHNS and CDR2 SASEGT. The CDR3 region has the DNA TGTGCCAGCAGTGATCCTCATGCAACTAATGAAAAACTGTTTTTT. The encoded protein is CASSDPHATNEKLFF.

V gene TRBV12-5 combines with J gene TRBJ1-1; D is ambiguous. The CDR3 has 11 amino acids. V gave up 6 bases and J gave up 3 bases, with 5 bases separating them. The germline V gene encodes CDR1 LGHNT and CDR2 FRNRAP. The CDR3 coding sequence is TGTGCTAGTGGGGTGGACACTGAAGCTTTCTTT. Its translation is CASGVDTEAFF.

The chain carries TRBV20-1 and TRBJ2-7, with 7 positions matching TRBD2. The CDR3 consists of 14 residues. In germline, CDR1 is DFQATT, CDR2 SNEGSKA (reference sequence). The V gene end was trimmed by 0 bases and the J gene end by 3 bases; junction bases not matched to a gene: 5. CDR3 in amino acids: CSARDSGLDYEQYF. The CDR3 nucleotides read TGCAGTGCTAGAGATAGCGGGCTAGACTACGAGCAGTACTTC.

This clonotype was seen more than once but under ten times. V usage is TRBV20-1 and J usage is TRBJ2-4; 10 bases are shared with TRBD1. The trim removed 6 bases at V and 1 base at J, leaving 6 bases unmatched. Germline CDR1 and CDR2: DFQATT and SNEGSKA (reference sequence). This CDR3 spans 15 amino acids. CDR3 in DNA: TGCAGTGCAAGGGACAGGGGAGGGGCCAAAAACATTCAGTACTTC. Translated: CSARDRGGAKNIQYF.

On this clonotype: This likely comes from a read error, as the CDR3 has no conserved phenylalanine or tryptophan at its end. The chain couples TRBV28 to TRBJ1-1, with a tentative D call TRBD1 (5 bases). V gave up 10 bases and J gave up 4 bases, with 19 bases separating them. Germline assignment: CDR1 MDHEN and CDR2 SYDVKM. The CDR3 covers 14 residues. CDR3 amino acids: CAIREGRYSTEAFS. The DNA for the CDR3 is TGTGCCATCAGGGAGGGCCGGTACTCCACTGAAGCTTTCTCT.

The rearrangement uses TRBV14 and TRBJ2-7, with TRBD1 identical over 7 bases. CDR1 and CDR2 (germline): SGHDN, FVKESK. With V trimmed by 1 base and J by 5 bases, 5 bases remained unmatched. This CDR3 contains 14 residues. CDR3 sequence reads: CASSQGRQGHEQYF. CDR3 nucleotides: TGTGCCAGCAGCCAAGGCCGACAGGGACACGAGCAGTACTTC.

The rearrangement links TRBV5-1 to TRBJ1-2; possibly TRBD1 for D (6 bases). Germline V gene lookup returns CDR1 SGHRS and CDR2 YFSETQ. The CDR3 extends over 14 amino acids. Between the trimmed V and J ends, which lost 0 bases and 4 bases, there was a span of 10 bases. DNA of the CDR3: TGCGCCAGCAGCTTGGTTGACAGGTCCTATGGCTACACCTTC. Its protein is CASSLVDRSYGYTF.

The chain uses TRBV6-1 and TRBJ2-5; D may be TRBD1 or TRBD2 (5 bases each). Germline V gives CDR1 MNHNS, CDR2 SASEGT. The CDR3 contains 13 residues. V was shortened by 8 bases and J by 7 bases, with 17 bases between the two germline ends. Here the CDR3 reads CASERDHDRTQYF. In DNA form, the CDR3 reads TGTGCCAGCGAACGGGACCACGATAGGACCCAGTACTTC.

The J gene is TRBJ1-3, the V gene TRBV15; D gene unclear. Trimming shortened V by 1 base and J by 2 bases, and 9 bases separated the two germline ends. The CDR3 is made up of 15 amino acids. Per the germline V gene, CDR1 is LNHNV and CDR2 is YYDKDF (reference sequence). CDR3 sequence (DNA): TGTGCCACCAGCAGAGGCCAGGACCCTGGAAACACCATATATTTT. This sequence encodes CATSRGQDPGNTIYF.

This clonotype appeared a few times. The CDR3: CSARAKRDHREYTEAFF. CDR3 bases: TGCAGTGCTAGAGCCAAGAGGGACCATCGGGAGTACACTGAAGCTTTCTTT. This chain joins TRBV20-1 and TRBJ1-1; D might be TRBD1 (5 bases). Germline V gives CDR1 DFQATT, CDR2 SNEGSKA (reference sequence). The length of the CDR3 is 17 residues. V was trimmed by 1 base and J by 3 bases, leaving 21 bases between them.

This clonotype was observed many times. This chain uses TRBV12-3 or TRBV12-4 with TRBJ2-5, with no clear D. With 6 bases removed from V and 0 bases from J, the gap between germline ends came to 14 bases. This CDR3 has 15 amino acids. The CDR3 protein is CASSLTAGYQETQYF. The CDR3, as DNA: TGTGCCAGCAGCCTCACGGCTGGGTACCAAGAGACCCAGTACTTC.

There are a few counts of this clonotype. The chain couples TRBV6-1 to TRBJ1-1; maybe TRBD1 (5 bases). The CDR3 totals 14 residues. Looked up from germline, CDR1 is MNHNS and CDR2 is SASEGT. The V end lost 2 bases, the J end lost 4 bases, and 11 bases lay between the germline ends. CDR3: CASSEPGRFTEAFF. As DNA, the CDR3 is TGTGCCAGCAGTGAACCGGGGCGTTTCACTGAAGCTTTCTTT.

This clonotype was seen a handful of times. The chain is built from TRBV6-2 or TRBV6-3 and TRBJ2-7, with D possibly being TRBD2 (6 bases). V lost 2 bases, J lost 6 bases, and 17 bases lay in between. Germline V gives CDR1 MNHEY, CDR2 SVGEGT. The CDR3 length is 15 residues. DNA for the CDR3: TGTGCCAGCAGTTACATCCAGGGACTCCCTGTCGAGCAGTACTTC. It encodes CASSYIQGLPVEQYF.

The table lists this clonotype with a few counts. The CDR3: CASSKTWNTEAFF. Here the CDR3 DNA reads TGTGCCAGCAGTAAGACATGGAACACTGAAGCTTTCTTT. V and J are TRBV6-1 and TRBJ1-1; D is undetermined. Trimming took off 5 bases at V and 1 base at J, with 8 bases between the two ends. CDR1 is MNHNS, CDR2 SASEGT, per germline. This CDR3 contains 13 residues.

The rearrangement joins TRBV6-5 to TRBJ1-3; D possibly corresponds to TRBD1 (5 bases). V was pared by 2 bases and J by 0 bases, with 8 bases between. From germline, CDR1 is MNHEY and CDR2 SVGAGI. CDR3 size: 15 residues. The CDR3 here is CASSYGTASGNTIYF. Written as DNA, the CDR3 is TGTGCCAGCAGTTACGGGACGGCCTCTGGAAACACCATATATTTT.

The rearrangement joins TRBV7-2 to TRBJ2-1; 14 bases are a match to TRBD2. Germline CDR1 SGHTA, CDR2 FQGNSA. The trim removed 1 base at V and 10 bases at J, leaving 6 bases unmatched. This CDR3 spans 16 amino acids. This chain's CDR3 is CASSLVGTSGRREQFF. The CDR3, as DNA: TGTGCCAGCAGCTTAGTGGGGACTAGCGGGAGAAGGGAGCAGTTCTTC.

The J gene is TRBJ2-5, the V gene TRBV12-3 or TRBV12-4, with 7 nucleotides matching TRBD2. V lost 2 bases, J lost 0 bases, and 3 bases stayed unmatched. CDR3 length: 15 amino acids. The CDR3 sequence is CASSLSAGDQETQYF. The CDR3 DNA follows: TGTGCCAGCAGTTTATCCGCGGGAGACCAAGAGACCCAGTACTTC.

This CDR3 is CASRGGRRVPGNTIYF. For the CDR3, the DNA is TGTGCCAGCAGGGGGGGTCGCAGGGTACCTGGAAACACCATATATTTT. This chain links TRBV12-3 or TRBV12-4 with TRBJ1-3; TRBD1 is a possible D gene (5 bases). V dropped 6 bases and J dropped 2 bases, with 17 bases sitting between them. This CDR3 spans 16 amino acids.

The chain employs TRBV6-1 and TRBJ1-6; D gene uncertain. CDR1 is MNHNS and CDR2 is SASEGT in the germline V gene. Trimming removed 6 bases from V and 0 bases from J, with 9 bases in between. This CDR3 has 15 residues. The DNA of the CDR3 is TGTGCCAGCAGGCCTAAGAGCTCCTATAATTCACCCCTCCACTTT. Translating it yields CASRPKSSYNSPLHF.

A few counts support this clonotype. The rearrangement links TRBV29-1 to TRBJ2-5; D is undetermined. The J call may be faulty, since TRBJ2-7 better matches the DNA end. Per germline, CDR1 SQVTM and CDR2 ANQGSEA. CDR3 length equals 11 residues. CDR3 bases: TGCAGCGTTGGGAATACCTACGAGCAGTACTTC. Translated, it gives CSVGNTYEQYF.

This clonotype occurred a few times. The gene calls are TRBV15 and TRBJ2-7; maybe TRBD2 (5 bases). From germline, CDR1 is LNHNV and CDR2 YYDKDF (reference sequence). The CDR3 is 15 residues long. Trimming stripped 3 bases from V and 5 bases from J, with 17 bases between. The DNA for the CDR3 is TGTGCCACCAGCAGCCGGGAAAATATTATTAACGAGCAGTACTTC. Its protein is CATSSRENIINEQYF.

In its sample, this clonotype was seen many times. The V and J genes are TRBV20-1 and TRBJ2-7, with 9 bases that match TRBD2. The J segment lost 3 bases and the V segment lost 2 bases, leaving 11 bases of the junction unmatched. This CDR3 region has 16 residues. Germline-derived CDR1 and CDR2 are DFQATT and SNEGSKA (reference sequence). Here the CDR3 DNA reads TGCAGTGCTAGATTGCCGCGGGAGGGCTACCGCTACGAGCAGTACTTC. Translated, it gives CSARLPREGYRYEQYF.

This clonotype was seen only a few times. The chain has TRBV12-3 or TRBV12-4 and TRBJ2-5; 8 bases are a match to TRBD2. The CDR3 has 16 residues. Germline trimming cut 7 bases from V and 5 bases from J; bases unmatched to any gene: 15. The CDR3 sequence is CASTAAASGYGETQYF. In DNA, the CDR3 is TGTGCCAGCACCGCGGCCGCTAGCGGGTATGGGGAGACCCAGTACTTC.

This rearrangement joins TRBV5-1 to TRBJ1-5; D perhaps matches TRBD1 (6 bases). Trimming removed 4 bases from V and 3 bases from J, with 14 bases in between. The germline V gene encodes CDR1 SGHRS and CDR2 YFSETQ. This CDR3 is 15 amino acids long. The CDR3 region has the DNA TGCGCCAGCAGCGCCTCACAGGGACCCAATCAGCCCCAGCATTTT. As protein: CASSASQGPNQPQHF.

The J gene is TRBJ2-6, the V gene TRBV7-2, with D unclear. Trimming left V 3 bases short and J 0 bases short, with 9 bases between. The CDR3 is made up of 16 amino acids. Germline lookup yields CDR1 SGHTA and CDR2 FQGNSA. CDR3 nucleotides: TGTGCCAGCAGCTTTTGGGCGACCTCTGGGGCCAACGTCCTGACTTTC. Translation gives CASSFWATSGANVLTF.

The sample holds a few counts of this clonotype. For the CDR3, the DNA is TGTGCCAGCAGCCGGGACTATCACAATGAGCAGTTCTTC. It translates to CASSRDYHNEQFF. The genes are TRBV12-3 or TRBV12-4 and TRBJ2-1; 7 nucleotides line up with TRBD2. This CDR3 has 13 residues. The V segment lost 6 bases and the J segment 5 bases; nucleotides outside the gene matches: 4.

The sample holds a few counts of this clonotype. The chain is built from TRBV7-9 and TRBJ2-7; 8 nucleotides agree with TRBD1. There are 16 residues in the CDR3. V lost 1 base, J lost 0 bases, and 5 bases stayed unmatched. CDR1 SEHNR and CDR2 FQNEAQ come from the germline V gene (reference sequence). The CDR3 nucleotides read TGTGCCAGCAGCTTAGACCAGGGGGCGAGCTCCTACGAGCAGTACTTC. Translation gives CASSLDQGASSYEQYF.